These 25 T cell receptor beta chains share one sample of origin, sequenced in a study of technical replicates of blood from several donors. The data were produced by immunoSEQ multiplex PCR, yet TCRdb's version contains in-frame clones alone and is incomplete. Here the sample spans 75,000 to 90,000 clones, around 90% being singletons. The sample taken for sequencing was T cells isolated from PBMCs. These receptors were collected from a human donor in good health.

The rearrangement uses TRBV9 and TRBJ2-1; D is perhaps TRBD2 (5 bases). In germline, CDR1 is SGDLS, CDR2 YYNGEE. CDR3 length: 16 amino acids. V lost 0 bases, J lost 1 base, and 11 bases lay in between. This chain's CDR3 is CASSVGEHWSYNEQFF. CDR3 bases: TGTGCCAGCAGCGTAGGGGAGCATTGGTCCTACAATGAGCAGTTCTTC. Filled out from reference TRBV9 and TRBJ2-1, the complete variable domain reads DSGVTQTPKHLITATGQRVTLRCSPRSGDLSVYWYQQSLDQGLQFLIQYYNGEERAKGNILERFSAQQFPDLHSELNLSSLELGDSALYFCASSVGEHWSYNEQFFGPGTRLTVL.

This chain connects TRBV28 to TRBJ1-2, with D hard to call. The V end lost 7 bases, the J end lost 2 bases, and 11 bases lay between the germline ends. CDR1 is MDHEN and CDR2 is SYDVKM in the germline V gene. The CDR3 has 13 amino acids. CDR3: CASKTGLNYGYTF. The CDR3, as DNA: TGTGCCAGCAAGACGGGGTTAAACTATGGCTACACCTTC.

On this clone: An end of the junction does not agree with germline; a read error may underlie this. The CDR3 loop is CASSIRQTGRLAF. CDR3 nucleotide sequence: TGTGCCAGTAGTATTCGCCAGACAGGGCGATTAGCCTTC. V is TRBV19 and J is TRBJ1-2; 7 positions match TRBD1. Germline V CDR1 and CDR2: LNHDA, SQIVND (reference sequence). This CDR3 contains 13 residues.

The chain is built from TRBV7-2 and TRBJ1-1; TRBD1 aligns across 8 bases. In germline, CDR1 is SGHTA, CDR2 FQGNSA. The CDR3 spans 14 residues. The V segment lost 5 bases and the J segment 5 bases; nucleotides outside the gene matches: 7. CDR3 protein: CASSQQGELTEAFF. In DNA, the CDR3 is TGTGCCAGCAGCCAACAGGGGGAATTGACTGAAGCTTTCTTT. Filled out from reference TRBV7-2 and TRBJ1-1, the complete variable domain reads GAGVSQSPSNKVTEKGKDVELRCDPISGHTALYWYRQSLGQGLEFLIYFQGNSAPDKSGLPSDRFSAERTGGSVSTLTIQRTQQEDSAVYLCASSQQGELTEAFFGQGTRLTVV.

This clone was observed once. The CDR3 bases are TGTGCCAGCAGCTTAGTTCCCGGGTACACTGAAGCTTTCTTT. Its translation is CASSLVPGYTEAFF. This sequence joins TRBV7-2 and TRBJ1-1; no firm D call. The CDR3 contains 14 residues. The V gene's germline CDR1 is SGHTA and CDR2 FQGNSA. Trimming removed 1 base at V and 3 bases at J, with 9 bases between.

The V gene is TRBV11-2, the J gene TRBJ1-2; perhaps TRBD1 as D (6 bases). Germline assignment: CDR1 SGHAT and CDR2 FQNNGV. With 0 bases removed from V and 8 bases from J, the gap between germline ends came to 10 bases. The CDR3 spans 13 residues. In DNA form, the CDR3 reads TGTGCCAGCAGCTTAGAACAGGGAAACGGCTACACCTTC. Residues: CASSLEQGNGYTF.

This CDR3 reads CASSRQGRPENTEAFF. The DNA for the CDR3 is TGTGCCAGCAGCCGCCAGGGAAGGCCTGAAAACACTGAAGCTTTCTTT. The chain combines TRBV14 with TRBJ1-1; TRBD1 might be the D (5 bases). Trimming took 4 bases from V and 2 from J, leaving 17 bases between them. The CDR3 extends over 16 amino acids. Germline-derived CDR1 and CDR2 are SGHDN and FVKESK.

The chain couples TRBV27 to TRBJ1-1; D is perhaps TRBD1 (6 bases). The ends were cut back, 5 bases at V and 1 base at J, with 17 bases in the middle. The CDR3 consists of 16 residues. In germline, CDR1 is MNHEY, CDR2 SMNVEV (reference sequence). In nucleotides, the CDR3 is TGTGCCAGCAGTACCCAAGGGGGAAGGACGAACACTGAAGCTTTCTTT. It yields the protein CASSTQGGRTNTEAFF.

The rearrangement links TRBV10-1 to TRBJ2-1; weak D call: TRBD2 (5 bases). Germline V CDR1 and CDR2: WNHNN, SYGVQD (reference sequence). The V end lost 6 bases, the J end lost 7 bases, and 13 bases lay between the germline ends. The CDR3 is made up of 13 amino acids. In nucleotides, the CDR3 is TGCGCCAGCAGCTCCCATACGGGGAATGAGCAGTTCTTC. This encodes CASSSHTGNEQFF.

This clone was seen only once. The chain employs TRBV11-3 and TRBJ1-4; the match to TRBD1 covers 9 bases. The CDR3 has 15 amino acids. V trimming: 8 bases; J trimming: 6 bases; junction bases outside the gene matches: 10. Germline CDR1 is SGHNT and CDR2 is YENEEA. The CDR3 loop reads CASRLRDREDEKLFF. In DNA form, the CDR3 reads TGTGCCAGCCGCCTAAGGGACAGGGAAGATGAAAAACTGTTTTTT.

The rearrangement joins TRBV7-3 to TRBJ1-1; possible D gene TRBD1, 6 bases. With 5 bases removed from V and 1 base from J, the gap between germline ends came to 11 bases. Germline loops: CDR1 SGHTA, CDR2 FQGTGA. The CDR3 is 14 residues long. CDR3 region: CASSPKGGNTEAFF. DNA for the CDR3: TGTGCCAGCAGCCCAAAAGGGGGGAACACTGAAGCTTTCTTT.

This clone was detected only once. The CDR3 region has the DNA TGTGCCAGCAGTCCAGCGGGAGTCACAGATACGCAGTATTTT. It is translated as CASSPAGVTDTQYF. The chain links TRBV27 to TRBJ2-3, with TRBD2 matching 8 bases. The V and J ends lost 5 bases and 2 bases, in that order; junction bases with no gene match: 3. The CDR3 consists of 14 residues. Per germline, CDR1 MNHEY and CDR2 SMNVEV (reference sequence).

This chain links TRBV5-5 with TRBJ1-1, with D perhaps matching TRBD1 (5 bases). The germline CDR1 and CDR2 sequences are SGHKS and YYEKEE (reference sequence). V was shortened by 2 bases and J by 2 bases, with 7 bases between the two germline ends. CDR3 length equals 13 residues. CDR3 bases: TGTGCCAGCAGCTTAAGGGGTAACACTGAAGCTTTCTTT. It is translated as CASSLRGNTEAFF.

CDR3 residues: CASSGDRSTEAFF. CDR3 nucleotide sequence: TGTGCCAGCAGCGGGGACAGGAGCACTGAAGCTTTCTTT. The chain is built from TRBV5-5 and TRBJ1-1; 8 positions agree with TRBD1. The CDR3 spans 13 residues. The V gene end was trimmed by 4 bases and the J gene end by 4 bases; junction bases not matched to a gene: 3. Germline V gene lookup returns CDR1 SGHKS and CDR2 YYEKEE (reference sequence).

The V gene is TRBV5-1, the J gene TRBJ2-1; D is possibly TRBD2 (6 bases). Germline V lookup: CDR1 SGHRS, CDR2 YFSETQ. The CDR3 runs 19 residues. V dropped 3 bases and J dropped 3 bases, with 25 bases sitting between them. CDR3 DNA: TGCGCCAGCAGCTACCACCGGGACTTAACAAAACCCGTCTACAATGAGCAGTTCTTC. Translating gives CASSYHRDLTKPVYNEQFF.

The chain combines TRBV6-6 with TRBJ2-3; 9 nucleotides agree with TRBD2. The V and J ends lost 8 bases and 3 bases, in that order; junction bases with no gene match: 3. The CDR3 covers 13 residues. From germline, CDR1 is MNHNY and CDR2 SVGAGI (reference sequence). CDR3 residues: CASLTSGTDTQYF. The CDR3 DNA reads TGTGCCAGCCTGACTAGCGGAACAGATACGCAGTATTTT.

V and J are TRBV14 and TRBJ1-2; possible D gene TRBD1, 5 bases. The V gene's germline CDR1 is SGHDN and CDR2 FVKESK. The V end lost 6 bases, the J end lost 9 bases, and 14 bases lay between the germline ends. The CDR3 totals 12 residues. The CDR3 sequence: CASSRFTGRYTF. CDR3 DNA sequence: TGTGCCAGCAGTAGGTTTACAGGCCGCTACACCTTC.

The gene calls are TRBV28 and TRBJ2-6; the D is unclear. This CDR3 contains 16 residues. Between the trimmed V and J ends, which lost 5 bases and 0 bases, there was a span of 11 bases. CDR1 MDHEN and CDR2 SYDVKM come from the germline V gene. The CDR3 protein is CASSQDTLSGANVLTF. CDR3 bases: TGTGCCAGCAGTCAAGACACCCTCTCTGGGGCCAACGTCCTGACTTTC.

J is TRBJ2-7 and V is TRBV7-6; D may be TRBD2 (5 bases). Germline CDR1 is SGHVS and CDR2 is FNYEAQ. The CDR3 is 14 amino acids. V lost 4 bases and J lost 7, with 17 bases in between. CDR3 sequence reads: CASSSRAQPGEQYF. DNA for the CDR3: TGTGCCAGCAGCTCTCGGGCCCAACCGGGGGAGCAGTACTTC.

The rearrangement uses TRBV4-3 and TRBJ1-2; 9 bases fit TRBD1. Germline lookup yields CDR1 LGHNA and CDR2 YSLEER. This CDR3 is built from 14 residues. Trimming removed 1 base from V and 6 bases from J; junction bases left unmatched: 3. CDR3 DNA: TGCGCCAGCAGCCAAGCTTGGGACAGGGATGGCTACACCTTC. Translated, it gives CASSQAWDRDGYTF.

The V gene is TRBV19, the J gene TRBJ1-4; D uncertain. Germline V gives CDR1 LNHDA, CDR2 SQIVND (reference sequence). Trimming removed 2 bases from V and 0 bases from J, with 7 bases in between. CDR3 length equals 15 residues. CDR3 loop: CASSILSATNEKLFF. The CDR3 DNA reads as TGTGCCAGTAGTATATTGTCTGCAACTAATGAAAAACTGTTTTTT.

This clone was seen just once. The chain links TRBV11-2 to TRBJ2-3; TRBD1 matches at 7 bases. CDR3 size: 14 residues. With V trimmed by 7 bases and J by 0 bases, 4 bases remained unmatched. CDR1 SGHAT and CDR2 FQNNGV come from the germline V gene. The CDR3 DNA reads as TGTGCCAGCAACAGGGGCGGGAGCACAGATACGCAGTATTTT. This encodes CASNRGGSTDTQYF. The variable domain in full, with the rest retrieved from reference TRBV11-2 and TRBJ2-3, is EAGVAQSPRYKIIEKRQSVAFWCNPISGHATLYWYQQILGQGPKLLIQFQNNGVVDDSQLPKDRFSAERLKGVDSTLKIQPAKLEDSAVYLCASNRGGSTDTQYFGPGTRLTVL.

The chain employs TRBV6-6 and TRBJ1-2; possible D gene TRBD1, 6 bases. This CDR3 has 16 amino acids. The V end was cut by 5 bases, the J end by 1 base, with 17 bases between. Looked up from germline, CDR1 is MNHNY and CDR2 is SVGAGI (reference sequence). The CDR3 nucleotides read TGTGCCAGCAGTCCATTCGGGACACAAATTAACTATGGCTACACCTTC. Protein: CASSPFGTQINYGYTF.

The rearrangement joins TRBV6-5 to TRBJ1-3; no clear D gene. V was pared by 2 bases and J by 8 bases, with 10 bases between. The CDR3 runs 13 residues. CDR1 is MNHEY and CDR2 is SVGAGI in the germline V gene. The CDR3 bases are TGTGCCAGCAGTTACGGGGAGATAGACACCATATATTTT. It is translated as CASSYGEIDTIYF.

This clone showed up just once. The V and J genes are TRBV6-1 and TRBJ2-1; D is possibly TRBD2 (10 bases). Per the germline V gene, CDR1 is MNHNS and CDR2 is SASEGT. The CDR3 is 17 residues long. Trimming cost V 2 bases and J 5 bases, with 19 bases left between them. The CDR3 DNA reads as TGTGCCAGCAGTGAAACAGGGGGCGGACTAGCGGACAATGAGCAGTTCTTC. Protein: CASSETGGGLADNEQFF.